Below are 15 T cell receptor beta chains sequenced from a single sample in a study of shared clonotypes between healthy human individuals (TCRdb year 2020). Library preparation was by the immunoSEQ multiplex PCR assay. Held by TCRdb, this immuneACCESS table contains in-frame sequences only and omits some clones. Under half of the omission traces to an unresolved V gene where checked; the cause of the rest is unknown. This sample holds a few million clones; 90% to 95% were observed only once. The ten top clones hold about 0.37% of the sample. The sequenced sample consisted of naive CD4+ T cells from PBMCs. This sample's cell subset or site label indicates: CD45RA+ positively selected. These TCRs come from a man between 18 and 35 years old in good health. Some clones in this sample may be carry-over from other donors' samples.

As to this clone: The same CDR3 arises from other DNA sequences in this sample as well. J is TRBJ2-1 and V is TRBV18; perhaps TRBD1 as D (5 bases). The CDR3 sequence is 13 residues long. V was pared by 2 bases and J by 5 bases, with 7 bases between. Germline values: CDR1 KGHSH, CDR2 LQKENI. CDR3 in DNA: TGTGCCAGCTCACCAGACAGACACAATGAGCAGTTCTTC. Amino acid sequence: CASSPDRHNEQFF.

This sequence joins TRBV11-2 and TRBJ1-4; D possibly corresponds to TRBD1 (6 bases). CDR3 length: 14 residues. The V gene lost 0 bases and the J gene lost 8 bases, with 10 bases spanning the gap. Germline CDR1 is SGHAT and CDR2 is FQNNGV. The CDR3 region has the DNA TGTGCCAGCAGCTTAGAGCAGGGGAGGGAAAAACTGTTTTTT. It specifies CASSLEQGREKLFF.

The chain employs TRBV9 and TRBJ2-2, with 7 bases matching TRBD1. Germline loops: CDR1 SGDLS, CDR2 YYNGEE. The trim removed 4 bases at V and 3 bases at J, leaving 9 bases unmatched. This CDR3 contains 16 residues. CDR3 sequence (DNA): TGTGCCAGCAGCACAGGGGAATTGGTGTACACCGGGGAGCTGTTTTTT. Its translation is CASSTGELVYTGELFF.

The chain recombines TRBV5-1 with TRBJ2-7; 7 bases fit TRBD2. V dropped 4 bases and J dropped 3; count of bases not matched to a gene: 13. This CDR3 is 16 amino acids long. CDR1 SGHRS and CDR2 YFSETQ come from the germline V gene. The DNA for the CDR3 is TGCGCCAGCAGCCATGGGAGGGGAGCTAGTGACTACGAGCAGTACTTC. Translation: CASSHGRGASDYEQYF.

The chain recombines TRBV4-2 with TRBJ1-2; TRBD1 is a possible D gene (6 bases). There are 15 residues in the CDR3. Germline V gene lookup returns CDR1 LGHNA and CDR2 YNFKEQ. V lost 0 bases and J 4 bases, leaving 12 bases between the germline ends. The CDR3 region has the DNA TGTGCCAGCAGCCAAGATCAAGGGGGTGGCTATGGCTACACCTTC. The encoded protein is CASSQDQGGGYGYTF.

A single count supports this clone. The rearrangement uses TRBV18 and TRBJ1-5; possible D gene TRBD1, 6 bases. This CDR3 is built from 15 residues. CDR1 is KGHSH, CDR2 LQKENI, per germline. V lost 3 bases and J 5 bases, leaving 14 bases between the germline ends. The CDR3 spells CASSPLGASDQPQHF. The CDR3 DNA reads TGTGCCAGCTCACCTCTGGGGGCGAGCGATCAGCCCCAGCATTTT. Full variable domain (missing parts from reference TRBV18 and TRBJ1-5): NAGVMQNPRHLVRRRGQEARLRCSPMKGHSHVYWYRQLPEEGLKFMVYLQKENIIDESGMPKERFSAEFPKEGPSILRIQQVVRGDSAAYFCASSPLGASDQPQHFGDGTRLSIL.

This chain uses TRBV11-2 with TRBJ1-5; D unresolved. Germline lookup yields CDR1 SGHAT and CDR2 FQNNGV. Trimming shortened V by 4 bases and J by 7 bases, and 17 bases separated the two germline ends. The CDR3 totals 15 residues. The CDR3 reads CASSSGVGSYQPQHF. CDR3 bases: TGTGCCAGCAGCTCAGGCGTAGGGTCGTACCAGCCCCAGCATTTT.

The rearrangement joins TRBV5-6 to TRBJ2-7; no firm D call. Trimming took 1 base from V and 6 from J, leaving 8 bases between them. CDR1 SGHDT and CDR2 YYEEEE come from the germline V gene. There are 12 residues in the CDR3. As DNA, the CDR3 is TGTGCCAGCAGCTTGATTACGGTCGAGCAGTACTTC. Its translation: CASSLITVEQYF.

The V call is TRBV10-3, the J call TRBJ1-1; maybe TRBD1 (6 bases). CDR3 length: 13 amino acids. V lost 3 bases, J lost 10 bases, and 15 bases lay in between. Germline lookup yields CDR1 ENHRY and CDR2 SYGVKD. In DNA, the CDR3 is TGTGCCATCAGTGAAGGAACCCAGGGGACAGCTTTCTTT. Its translation is CAISEGTQGTAFF.

Turning to this clone: Other DNA variants within this sample encode the same CDR3. J is TRBJ1-5 and V is TRBV29-1, with TRBD1 as a possible D gene (5 bases). Germline-derived CDR1 and CDR2 are SQVTM and ANQGSEA. The CDR3 is made up of 13 amino acids. V was trimmed by 4 bases and J by 0 bases, leaving 7 bases between them. CDR3 nucleotides: TGCAGCGTTGGGGGCGGTAGCAATCAGCCCCAGCATTTT. It encodes CSVGGGSNQPQHF.

The CDR3 region is CAWSNRGPYEQYF. The CDR3 DNA reads TGTGCCTGGAGTAACAGGGGGCCCTACGAGCAGTACTTC. The chain couples TRBV30 to TRBJ2-7; TRBD1 agrees at 9 bases. J lost 2 bases, V lost 2 bases, and 1 base had no gene match. Germline CDR1 is GTSNPN and CDR2 is SVGIG (reference sequence). The CDR3 has 13 residues.

This clone was counted a single time. Other DNA sequences from this sample encode an identical CDR3 as well. The chain employs TRBV6-5 and TRBJ2-5, with TRBD2 matching over 13 bases. The CDR3 is 15 residues long. J lost 1 base, V lost 5 bases, and 1 base had no gene match. Germline CDR1 MNHEY, CDR2 SVGAGI. The CDR3 loop reads CASSRLAGGQETQYF. The CDR3 DNA reads as TGTGCCAGCAGTCGACTAGCGGGAGGCCAAGAGACCCAGTACTTC.

The CDR3 loop reads CASRAVNTQYF. The CDR3 region has the DNA TGTGCCAGCAGGGCGGTGAATACGCAGTATTTT. The rearrangement joins TRBV6-1 to TRBJ2-3; unclear D gene. The V and J ends lost 6 bases and 7 bases respectively, with 8 bases between them. Germline V gives CDR1 MNHNS, CDR2 SASEGT. The CDR3 has 11 amino acids.

With regard to this clone: The same CDR3 is also encoded by other DNA sequences in this sample. CDR3 sequence (DNA): TGTGCCAGCAGCGTAGCACGGGGAAACACCATATATTTT. Protein product: CASSVARGNTIYF. The V and J genes are TRBV9 and TRBJ1-3; D not certain. The length of the CDR3 is 13 residues. V gave up 0 bases and J gave up 4 bases, with 5 bases separating them. The germline CDR1 and CDR2 sequences are SGDLS and YYNGEE.

The V and J genes are TRBV9 and TRBJ2-7; the match to TRBD2 covers 8 bases. In germline, CDR1 is SGDLS, CDR2 YYNGEE. CDR3 length: 14 amino acids. Losses at the gene ends were 4 bases for V and 0 bases for J; bases not matched to a gene: 3. The DNA of the CDR3 is TGTGCCAGCAGCCGGACTAGCAGCTCCTACGAGCAGTACTTC. This codes for CASSRTSSSYEQYF.